The clone carrying this T cell receptor beta chain has ten or more counts. The data were taken from a study of low-dose radiotherapy and immunotherapy resistance in tumors. The germline V gene encodes CDR1 SNHLY and CDR2 FYNNEI. With V trimmed by 7 bases and J by 6 bases, 5 bases remained unmatched. The CDR3 runs 14 residues. TRAV- and TRBV-specific primers were used for first-strand cDNA, which covered alpha and beta chains. A constant-region primer paired with the V-primer adapter amplified TCRs over about 19 PCR cycles. MiXCR, applied by TCRdb to the reads, yields one record per CDR3 protein. This table holds about 71,000 distinct CDR3 sequences, approximately 31% found once. Stated time point: before trial treatment.

J is TRBJ1-6 and V is TRBV2, with TRBD1 matching 8 bases. The TCR originated in a female donor with ovarian cancer. Material: PBMCs, obtained before treatment. CDR3 sequence: CASTITGGNSPLHF. Written as DNA, the CDR3 is TGTGCCAGCACAATAACAGGGGGTAATTCACCCCTCCACTTT.